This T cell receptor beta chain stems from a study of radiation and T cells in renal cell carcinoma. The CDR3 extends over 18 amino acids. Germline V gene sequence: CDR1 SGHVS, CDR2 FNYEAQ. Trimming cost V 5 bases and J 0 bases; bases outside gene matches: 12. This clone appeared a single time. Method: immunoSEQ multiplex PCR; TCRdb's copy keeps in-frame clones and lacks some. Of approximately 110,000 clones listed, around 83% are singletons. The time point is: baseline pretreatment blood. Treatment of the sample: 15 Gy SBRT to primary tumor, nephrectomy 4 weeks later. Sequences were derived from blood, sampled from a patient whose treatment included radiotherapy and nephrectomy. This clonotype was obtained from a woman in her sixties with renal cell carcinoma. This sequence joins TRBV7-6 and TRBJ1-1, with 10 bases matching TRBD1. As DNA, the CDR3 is TGTGCCAGCAGCAGGAGACAGGGGGCTGAATTTATGAACACTGAAGCTTTCTTT. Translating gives CASSRRQGAEFMNTEAFF. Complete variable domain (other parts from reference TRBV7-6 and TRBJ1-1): GAGVSQSPRYKVTKRGQDVALRCDPISGHVSLYWYRQALGQGPEFLTYFNYEAQQDKSGLPNDRFSAERPEGSISTLTIQRTEQRDSAMYRCASSRRQGAEFMNTEAFFGQGTRLTVV.